These T cell receptor beta chains were read from a single sample in a study of long-term antiretroviral therapy in people with HIV. Clones were sequenced by immunoSEQ multiplex PCR, and TCRdb holds only the in-frame ones, with some missing. This table has fewer than 45,000 clones, roughly four fifths appearing once. The source was unsorted PBMCs, collected 0.3 years after starting antiretroviral therapy. The source of these receptors is a man between 18 and 29 years old with HIV. CDR3s include the opening cysteine and the closing phenylalanine or tryptophan. D genes are given only for firm matches. The size field is filled for only some rows; it gives once, few, many or a size class.

few TRBD2 14 TRBJ2-5 TRBV7-8 CASSPGLGRETQYF TGTGCCAGCAGCCCCGGACTAGGGAGAGAGACCCAGTACTTC
- TRBD2 19 TRBJ2-2 TRBV11-2 CASSLVVWTSGSNTGELFF TGTGCCAGCAGCTTAGTTGTTTGGACTAGCGGATCGAACACCGGGGAGCTGTTTTTT
once TRBD2 15 TRBJ2-7 TRBV4-2 CASSPLAGESYEQYF TGTGCCAGCAGCCCCCTAGCGGGAGAATCCTACGAGCAGTACTTC
- TRBD1 15 TRBJ2-7 TRBV18 CASSQSLTGAEEQYF TGTGCCAGCTCTCAATCGCTGACAGGGGCTGAGGAGCAGTACTTC
- TRBD2 17 TRBJ2-3 TRBV9 CASSPSKGLAATDTQYF TGTGCCAGCAGCCCATCCAAGGGACTAGCGGCCACAGATACGCAGTATTTT
few TRBD2 13 TRBJ2-5 TRBV19 CASSIGGGETQYF TGTGCCAGTAGTATAGGCGGGGGTGAGACCCAGTACTTC
- - 14 TRBJ1-5 TRBV10-2 CASSDIPLFQPQHF TGCGCCAGCAGTGACATCCCTTTATTTCAGCCCCAGCATTTT
- - 15 TRBJ2-7 TRBV19 CASSPRGQSSYEQYF TGTGCCAGTAGTCCCCGGGGCCAGAGCTCCTACGAGCAGTACTTC
- - 14 TRBJ1-1 TRBV6-5 CASSYYGIGTEAFF TGTGCCAGCAGTTACTACGGGATTGGCACTGAAGCTTTCTTT
- - 14 TRBJ1-2 TRBV10-3 CAISRTGMWNGYTF TGTGCCATCAGTAGGACTGGTATGTGGAATGGCTACACCTTC
- - 15 TRBJ1-1 TRBV2 CASSEWIGAFTEAFF TGTGCCAGCAGTGAATGGATCGGGGCTTTCACTGAAGCTTTCTTT
once - 14 TRBJ2-7 TRBV6-1 CATRPGSASYEQYF TGTGCCACCAGACCGGGCAGCGCCTCCTACGAGCAGTACTTC
once TRBD2 15 TRBJ2-3 TRBV19 CASSWVAGGADTQYF TGTGCCAGTAGTTGGGTAGCGGGAGGGGCAGATACGCAGTATTTT
- TRBD2 15 TRBJ2-7 TRBV4-3 CASSQETSGSYEQYF TGCGCCAGCAGCCAAGAGACTAGCGGCTCCTACGAGCAGTACTTC
- - 14 TRBJ1-2 TRBV2 CASSESPLEAGYTF TGTGCCAGCAGTGAGAGTCCTCTGGAGGCGGGCTACACCTTC
- - 12 TRBJ2-3 TRBV11-3 CASSFFEDTQYF TGTGCCAGCAGCTTCTTTGAAGATACGCAGTATTTT
- - 13 TRBJ1-2 TRBV6-1 CASRRRDNYGYTF TGTGCCAGCAGACGAAGAGATAACTATGGCTACACCTTC
- - 13 TRBJ1-6 TRBV18 CASSPAGVSPLHF TGTGCCAGCTCACCGGCAGGTGTGTCACCCCTCCACTTT
- TRBD1 11 TRBJ2-7 TRBV5-1 CASSFGQGLYF TGCGCCAGCAGCTTTGGACAGGGGTTGTACTTC
- - 15 TRBJ1-2 TRBV4-3 CASSPLGREKDGYTF TGCGCCAGCAGCCCCCTGGGGAGGGAGAAGGATGGCTACACCTTC
- - 16 TRBJ2-5 TRBV21-1 CASSQGETGIQETQYF TGTGCCAGCAGCCAAGGAGAAACGGGGATCCAAGAGACCCAGTACTTC
- - 14 TRBJ1-4 TRBV28 CASSSGATNEKLFF TGTGCCAGCAGTTCCGGCGCCACTAATGAAAAACTGTTTTTT
- - 14 TRBJ1-5 TRBV11-3 CASSHPPPFSAQHF TGTGCCAGCAGCCACCCTCCCCCATTTTCGGCCCAGCATTTT
- - 15 TRBJ2-1 TRBV5-1 CASSLLPDTYNEQFF TGCGCCAGCAGCTTGTTGCCCGATACCTACAATGAGCAGTTCTTC
- - 13 TRBJ2-2 TRBV9 CASSPPGSGELFF TGTGCCAGCAGCCCCCCCGGATCCGGGGAGCTGTTTTTT
- TRBD1 16 TRBJ1-2 TRBV4-3 CASSQDRRTGNPGYTF TGCGCCAGCAGCCAAGATCGTCGGACAGGGAATCCTGGCTACACCTTC
- TRBD2 15 TRBJ2-5 TRBV9 CASSVAGLARETQYF TGTGCCAGCAGCGTGGCCGGACTAGCTAGGGAGACCCAGTACTTC
- - 16 TRBJ1-1 TRBV4-2 CASSQMGSRVGTEAFF TGTGCCAGCAGCCAAATGGGTAGCAGGGTGGGCACTGAAGCTTTCTTT
- TRBD2 15 TRBJ2-5 TRBV5-1 CASSLAGGIVETQYF TGCGCCAGCAGCTTGGCCGGGGGGATCGTAGAGACCCAGTACTTC
- - 13 TRBJ2-1 TRBV29-1 CSVVRSSYNEQFF TGCAGCGTTGTTCGGTCTTCCTACAATGAGCAGTTCTTC
- - 16 TRBJ2-2 TRBV19 CASSIVAGSGTGELFF TGTGCCAGTAGTATTGTTGCGGGGTCGGGCACCGGGGAGCTGTTTTTT
- - 13 TRBJ1-2 TRBV27 CASSLLPGAGYTF TGTGCCAGCAGTTTATTACCAGGGGCCGGCTACACCTTC
- TRBD1 16 TRBJ2-7 TRBV9 CASSLDPGQGASEQYF TGTGCCAGCAGCTTAGACCCGGGACAGGGGGCAAGCGAGCAGTACTTC